Presented here are 18 T cell receptor beta chains from one specimen sequenced in a study of human T cells and chemical hapten exposure. TCRdb redid the calling of the RACE reads with MiXCR, one entry per CDR3 protein. The profile covers more than 80,000 distinct CDR3 sequences, with over 6% appearing a single time and roughly 1.6% taken by the ten largest. Stated time point: patch test 1, 2 weeks after DPC sensitization. Treatment given: therapeutic diphenylcyclopropenone sensitization with weekly scalp DPC. Sample: whole blood, taken in connection with sensitization to the hapten diphenylcyclopropenone (DPC). These receptors were collected from a woman aged 25 to 45 with alopecia areata. Some clones in this sample may be carry-over from other donors' samples.

The chain uses TRBV20-1 and TRBJ2-7; D unclear. Germline CDR1 reads DFQATT; CDR2 reads SNEGSKA (reference sequence). V dropped 3 bases and J dropped 0 bases, with 3 bases sitting between them. The CDR3 has 11 amino acids. The CDR3 nucleotides read TGCAGTGCTAGGGTCTCCTACGAGCAGTACTTC. Translating it yields CSARVSYEQYF.

This clonotype was counted many times. This rearrangement joins TRBV12-3 or TRBV12-4 to TRBJ1-2; 11 bases align to TRBD1. The J segment lost 4 bases and the V segment lost 5 bases, leaving 3 bases of the junction unmatched. This CDR3 comprises 14 residues. DNA for the CDR3: TGTGCCAGCAGTCCGGGGACAGGGGGCTATGGCTACACCTTC. Its translation is CASSPGTGGYGYTF.

This clonotype has a count of ten or more. This chain connects TRBV7-3 to TRBJ2-3; D unclear. Trimming took 2 bases from V and 1 from J, leaving 7 bases between them. The CDR3 is 14 amino acids. Germline CDR1 is SGHTA and CDR2 is FQGTGA. CDR3 in amino acids: CASSLEIGTDTQYF. In nucleotides, the CDR3 is TGTGCCAGCAGCTTAGAAATCGGCACAGATACGCAGTATTTT.

Many counts were recorded for this clonotype. The V gene is TRBV27, the J gene TRBJ1-2; D call uncertain. V lost 5 bases and J lost 7, with 14 bases in between. The CDR3 runs to 13 residues. Looked up from germline, CDR1 is MNHEY and CDR2 is SMNVEV (reference sequence). CDR3 DNA: TGTGCCAGCAGTCCCACTCGGACTATTGGCTACACCTTC. This sequence encodes CASSPTRTIGYTF.

This clonotype was observed at least ten times. The V and J genes are TRBV7-6 and TRBJ1-5; 7 positions match TRBD1. This CDR3 is built from 17 residues. After removal of 5 bases from V and 3 bases from J, the junction contained 13 bases not matched to a gene. CDR1 is SGHVS, CDR2 FNYEAQ, per germline. This CDR3 reads CASSPSQGPSPNQPQHF. The CDR3 DNA reads as TGTGCCAGCAGCCCATCACAGGGGCCGTCGCCCAATCAGCCCCAGCATTTT.

This chain links TRBV11-1 with TRBJ2-6; D is perhaps TRBD1 (5 bases). Trimming left V 5 bases short and J 0 bases short, with 14 bases between. CDR3 length equals 17 residues. CDR1 SGHAT and CDR2 FQDESV come from the germline V gene (reference sequence). CDR3 sequence: CASSEVGAGSGANVLTF. CDR3 DNA sequence: TGTGCCAGCAGCGAAGTAGGGGCCGGCTCTGGGGCCAACGTCCTGACTTTC.

The V and J genes are TRBV6-6 and TRBJ1-4, with a weak D call TRBD1 (5 bases). Trimming pared 5 bases from V and 1 base from J, leaving 8 bases between. The CDR3 runs 14 residues. Germline CDR1 reads MNHNY; CDR2 reads SVGAGI (reference sequence). DNA for the CDR3: TGTGCCAGCAGTGACAGCCTAACTAATGAAAAACTGTTTTTT. It translates to CASSDSLTNEKLFF.

This clonotype was counted ten times or more. The chain employs TRBV12-3 or TRBV12-4 and TRBJ1-1; D is perhaps TRBD1 (6 bases). Trimming took 3 bases from V and 3 from J, leaving 14 bases between them. CDR3 size: 15 residues. The CDR3 DNA sequence: TGTGCCAGCAGTTTCACAGGGAAGCGGGACACTGAAGCTTTCTTT. It specifies CASSFTGKRDTEAFF.

This clonotype was observed at least ten times. This CDR3 is CATSINTEAFF. The CDR3 coding sequence is TGTGCCACCAGCATCAACACTGAAGCTTTCTTT. This rearrangement joins TRBV12-5 to TRBJ1-1, with D hard to call. The CDR3 extends over 11 amino acids. Germline V CDR1 and CDR2: LGHNT, FRNRAP.

The V call is TRBV3-1, the J call TRBJ2-7; 13 bases fit TRBD2. Trimming at V came to 1 base and at J to 4 bases, leaving 10 bases not matched to a gene. Germline-derived CDR1 and CDR2 are LGHDT and YNNKEL (reference sequence). This CDR3 contains 18 residues. The CDR3 bases are TGTGCCAGCAGCCAAGTTGAGCTCGGGACTAGCGGGACGTACGAGCAGTACTTC. Residues: CASSQVELGTSGTYEQYF.

The chain is built from TRBV3-1 and TRBJ2-1; D is unclear. The V and J ends lost 4 bases and 6 bases respectively, with 7 bases between them. Germline V gene lookup returns CDR1 LGHDT and CDR2 YNNKEL (reference sequence). CDR3 length: 12 residues. CDR3 sequence reads: CASSLHGNEQFF. Here the CDR3 DNA reads TGTGCCAGCAGCCTACACGGCAATGAGCAGTTCTTC.

This clonotype was picked up many times. V usage is TRBV2 and J usage is TRBJ1-2, with a possible D match to TRBD1 (5 bases). The V end lost 1 base, the J end lost 8 bases, and 11 bases lay between the germline ends. The germline V gene has CDR1 SNHLY and CDR2 FYNNEI. This CDR3 region has 13 residues. In nucleotides, the CDR3 is TGTGCCAGCAGTGAAGTTCCAGGGCAGGGCTACACCTTC. This translates into CASSEVPGQGYTF. The entire variable domain, with the rest obtained from reference TRBV2 and TRBJ1-2, is as follows: EPEVTQTPSHQVTQMGQEVILRCVPISNHLYFYWYRQILGQKVEFLVSFYNNEISEKSEIFDDQFSVERPDGSNFTLKIRSTKLEDSAMYFCASSEVPGQGYTFGSGTRLTVV.

This clonotype appeared many times. This chain uses TRBV11-2 with TRBJ2-3; D is unclear. Germline CDR1 reads SGHAT; CDR2 reads FQNNGV. CDR3 length: 11 residues. The V gene lost 5 bases and the J gene lost 2 bases, with 2 bases spanning the gap. In nucleotides, the CDR3 is TGTGCCAGCAGCAACACAGATACGCAGTATTTT. Translating gives CASSNTDTQYF.

For this clonotype: This could be a read error, since a much larger clone is one nucleotide away. This sequence joins TRBV3-1 and TRBJ1-1, with 10 bases aligning to TRBD1. Germline CDR1 LGHDT, CDR2 YNNKEL (reference sequence). This CDR3 contains 17 residues. The CDR3 sequence: CTSSQDRGTGVDTEAFF. CDR3 bases: TGTACCAGCAGCCAAGATCGGGGGACAGGGGTGGACACTGAAGCTTTCTTT.

This clonotype was counted many times. The chain combines TRBV5-1 with TRBJ2-1, with TRBD2 identical over 10 bases. Per germline, CDR1 SGHRS and CDR2 YFSETQ. V was pared by 3 bases and J by 4 bases, with 4 bases of the junction left unmatched. The CDR3 consists of 15 residues. CDR3 nucleotide sequence: TGCGCCAGCAGCTGGACTAGCGGCAAGTACAATGAGCAGTTCTTC. Translating gives CASSWTSGKYNEQFF.

This clonotype was found many times. J is TRBJ2-4 and V is TRBV7-9; D gene uncertain. The CDR3 sequence is 15 residues long. V lost 1 base to trimming and J lost 4 bases, with 11 bases between them. CDR1 is SEHNR, CDR2 FQNEAQ, per germline (reference sequence). CDR3 nucleotide sequence: TGTGCCAGCAGCTTAGGGCCGAATGGGAAAAACATTCAGTACTTC. The encoded protein is CASSLGPNGKNIQYF.

For this clonotype: This may be a read error: a much more frequent sequence differs by one nucleotide. A read error is likely, as this CDR3 ends without the conserved phenylalanine or tryptophan. The chain links TRBV7-2 to TRBJ1-1; 9 nucleotides match TRBD1. With V trimmed by 1 base and J by 6 bases, 3 bases remained unmatched. The CDR3 extends over 14 amino acids. Germline CDR1 SGHTA, CDR2 FQGNSA. The DNA for the CDR3 is TGTGCCAGCAGCTTAGGGACAGGGGTCTCTGAAGCTTTCTCT. Translating gives CASSLGTGVSEAFS.

The sample holds many counts of this clonotype. V gene TRBV6-6 combines with J gene TRBJ1-1; TRBD1 might be the D (5 bases). CDR3 size: 12 residues. V gave up 1 base and J gave up 8 bases, with 8 bases separating them. The germline V gene has CDR1 MNHNY and CDR2 SVGAGI (reference sequence). CDR3 coding DNA: TGTGCCAGCAGTTACTTTTCAGGGGAAGCTTTCTTT. Its translation: CASSYFSGEAFF.